A single sample is the source of the 12 T cell receptor beta chains below, sequenced in a study of cytomegalovirus exposure and HLA in healthy donors. Repertoires were generated with immunoSEQ multiplex PCR, while TCRdb's copy carries only in-frame clones and drops some. Here the sample spans about 250,000 clones, 85% to 90% being singletons. The sequenced material came from PBMCs. The receptors come from a man aged 18 to 30 in good health and CMV-seronegative.

The chain has TRBV11-2 and TRBJ2-7; TRBD1 agrees at 7 bases. The CDR3 loop spans 16 amino acids. Germline CDR1 and CDR2: SGHAT and FQNNGV. V was pared by 5 bases and J by 1 base, with 11 bases of the junction left unmatched. The CDR3 loop is CASSTRGGQDSYEQYF. CDR3 sequence (DNA): TGTGCCAGCAGCACCCGGGGCGGACAGGATTCCTACGAGCAGTACTTC.

The chain carries TRBV5-1 and TRBJ1-1, with TRBD1 as a possible D gene (5 bases). V gave up 1 base and J gave up 1 base, with 8 bases separating them. Looked up from germline, CDR1 is SGHRS and CDR2 is YFSETQ. There are 14 residues in the CDR3. This CDR3 reads CASSLQDTNTEAFF. CDR3 in DNA: TGCGCCAGCAGCTTGCAGGACACGAACACTGAAGCTTTCTTT.

The genes are TRBV18 and TRBJ2-4; no clear D gene. This CDR3 is built from 14 residues. The germline gives CDR1 KGHSH, CDR2 LQKENI. V dropped 3 bases and J dropped 7 bases, with 13 bases sitting between them. CDR3 residues: CASSPDFAMNIQYF. The CDR3, as DNA: TGTGCCAGCTCACCCGACTTTGCAATGAACATTCAGTACTTC.

V is TRBV6-1 and J is TRBJ1-5, with D maybe TRBD1 (6 bases). This CDR3 region has 16 residues. V was cut by 4 bases and J by 2 bases, with 15 bases left in between. Germline V gene sequence: CDR1 MNHNS, CDR2 SASEGT. The CDR3 protein is CASSAWGKGGNQPQHF. CDR3 DNA: TGTGCCAGCAGTGCCTGGGGGAAGGGGGGCAATCAGCCCCAGCATTTT.

This chain uses TRBV5-1 with TRBJ1-1; D not resolved. V was cut by 2 bases and J by 0 bases, with 8 bases left in between. Germline-derived CDR1 and CDR2 are SGHRS and YFSETQ. The CDR3 has 14 amino acids. The CDR3 spells CASSLNSLNTEAFF. DNA of the CDR3: TGCGCCAGCAGCTTAAACTCTCTGAACACTGAAGCTTTCTTT.

This clone was observed a handful of times. V gene TRBV7-9 combines with J gene TRBJ1-3; D gene uncertain. The V end was cut by 3 bases, the J end by 5 bases, with 11 bases between. Germline V gene data show CDR1 as SEHNR and CDR2 as FQNEAQ (reference sequence). The CDR3 length is 14 residues. This CDR3 reads CASSFEAGRNTIYF. CDR3 bases: TGTGCCAGCAGCTTTGAGGCCGGGAGAAACACCATATATTTT.

This clone showed up just a few times. The rearrangement links TRBV28 to TRBJ2-5; D may be TRBD1 (5 bases). The germline V gene has CDR1 MDHEN and CDR2 SYDVKM. This CDR3 contains 15 residues. Trimming removed 7 bases from V and 1 base from J, with 16 bases in between. CDR3 bases: TGTGCCAGCACTAGTAAGGGGTACACCCAAGAGACCCAGTACTTC. Translating gives CASTSKGYTQETQYF.

This chain links TRBV2 with TRBJ2-3; D is possibly TRBD1 (7 bases). The length of the CDR3 is 14 residues. Trimming pared 3 bases from V and 7 bases from J, leaving 14 bases between. The germline gives CDR1 SNHLY, CDR2 FYNNEI. The CDR3 sequence: CASSEAGGWNTQYF. The CDR3 DNA reads TGTGCCAGCAGTGAGGCAGGGGGGTGGAATACGCAGTATTTT. Combining the CDR3 with reference TRBV2 and TRBJ2-3 gives the whole variable domain EPEVTQTPSHQVTQMGQEVILRCVPISNHLYFYWYRQILGQKVEFLVSFYNNEISEKSEIFDDQFSVERPDGSNFTLKIRSTKLEDSAMYFCASSEAGGWNTQYFGPGTRLTVL.

The chain carries TRBV28 and TRBJ1-2, with 7 bases aligning to TRBD1. CDR1 and CDR2 from the germline V gene are MDHEN and SYDVKM. This CDR3 comprises 17 residues. Unmatched junction bases numbered 18, after V lost 7 bases and J lost 4 bases. CDR3 coding DNA: TGTGCCAGCACCCCCAGTGGGTTGGGCGCAGGGGGCTATGGCTACACCTTC. Its translation is CASTPSGLGAGGYGYTF.

V usage is TRBV5-1 and J usage is TRBJ2-2, with TRBD1 identical over 11 bases. Looked up from germline, CDR1 is SGHRS and CDR2 is YFSETQ. Trimming removed 7 bases from V and 5 bases from J; junction bases left unmatched: 7. The CDR3 contains 15 residues. The CDR3 sequence is CASRSGQGATGELFF. CDR3 nucleotides: TGCGCCAGCCGATCCGGACAGGGGGCGACCGGGGAGCTGTTTTTT.

This clone was picked up one time. The chain has TRBV5-1 and TRBJ1-2; 9 bases fit TRBD1. The ends lost 0 bases at V and 8 bases at J; junction bases unmatched: 5. This CDR3 has 14 amino acids. Germline V gene sequence: CDR1 SGHRS, CDR2 YFSETQ. The chain's CDR3 is CASSLEGQGEGYTF. The CDR3 DNA follows: TGCGCCAGCAGCTTGGAGGGACAGGGTGAAGGCTACACCTTC. Filled out from reference TRBV5-1 and TRBJ1-2, the complete variable domain reads KAGVTQTPRYLIKTRGQQVTLSCSPISGHRSVSWYQQTPGQGLQFLFEYFSETQRNKGNFPGRFSGRQFSNSRSEMNVSTLELGDSALYLCASSLEGQGEGYTFGSGTRLTVV.

This rearrangement joins TRBV28 to TRBJ1-4; D uncertain. The CDR3 has 15 amino acids. The germline V gene encodes CDR1 MDHEN and CDR2 SYDVKM. V was cut by 1 base and J by 8 bases, with 14 bases left in between. In DNA, the CDR3 is TGTGCCAGCAGTTTATTGGACTGGGCAAGGGAAAAACTGTTTTTT. Amino acid sequence: CASSLLDWAREKLFF.